The clone carrying this TCR beta chain was detected ten times or more. This record belongs to a study of human T cells and chemical hapten exposure. TCRdb fed the RACE reads into MiXCR, producing one record per CDR3 protein. The sample consists of under 450,000 distinct CDR3 sequences, more than 5% of them appearing once. Germline loops: CDR1 SEHNR, CDR2 FQNEAQ (reference sequence). V was shortened by 6 bases and J by 4 bases, with 13 bases between the two germline ends. This CDR3 has 15 residues. Time point of the sample: patch test 2, 6 weeks after DPC sensitization. Specified treatment: therapeutic diphenylcyclopropenone sensitization with weekly scalp DPC. Those who donated were patients with alopecia, 18 to 70 years of age, and suitable for DPC.

This chain joins TRBV7-9 and TRBJ1-6; TRBD1 is a possible D gene (6 bases). Specimen: whole blood, collected in connection with sensitization to the hapten diphenylcyclopropenone (DPC). The source is a woman between 18 and 30 years old with alopecia areata. Some clones in this sample may be carry-over from other donors' samples. The CDR3 sequence is CASRLDRSYNSPLHF. DNA of the CDR3: TGTGCCAGCAGGCTAGACAGGAGTTATAATTCACCCCTCCACTTT.